This T cell receptor beta chain was observed in a study of shared clonotypes between healthy human individuals. The overall study: The study enrolled a couple of women and a few men aged 18 to 49.

A word on this clone: The target antigen is unknown.

Study observations and caveats: Since donors were few, the genetic and exposure-history diversity represented was limited.

Several immunoSEQ plates held equal portions of the genomic DNA taken from each subset. The quantity of DNA used in unsorted PBMC replicate PCRs was around 300 ng, corresponding to tens of thousands of T cell genomes. Using immunoSEQ multiplex PCR, the repertoire was profiled, and TCRdb retains in-frame clones only, with some absent. The data hold around 450,000 clones, with around 75% observed a single time. V was trimmed by 3 bases and J by 4 bases, leaving 12 bases between them. Germline lookup yields CDR1 LNHDA and CDR2 SQIVND (reference sequence). This CDR3 is 15 amino acids long. Sequencing was done on a sample of PBMCs. The sequence was obtained from a woman aged 35 to 49 in good health. Some clones in this sample may be carry-over from other donors' samples. This rearrangement joins TRBV19 to TRBJ2-2; D is uncertain. In DNA, the CDR3 is TGTGCCAGTAGTATTTCCCCGGTGAGCACCGGGGAGCTGTTTTTT. It codes for CASSISPVSTGELFF.